These T cell receptor beta chains were read from a single sample in a study of brain metastases from non-small cell lung cancer. Generated by immunoSEQ multiplex PCR, the TCRdb table keeps only in-frame clones and is missing some. The sample yields roughly 2,000 clones, around 84% seen once. Sequencing was carried out using tumor-adjacent normal tissue. The receptors shown here come from a donor at least 40 years old with non-small cell lung cancer. The CDR3 runs from the conserved cysteine through the conserved F or W. A D gene is named only where the DNA matches it firmly. Where a row states a size, it is once, few, many or the class of an expanded clone; other rows omit it.

clone_size j_call v_call d_call cdr3_nt cdr3_aa
- TRBJ1-4 TRBV15 - TGTGCCACCAGCAGCTACAGGGTCGGTAATGAAAAACTGTTTTTT CATSSYRVGNEKLFF
- TRBJ1-6 TRBV19 - TGTGCCAGTAGTATTGAGGCGCTTGGCTATAATTCACCCCTCCACTTT CASSIEALGYNSPLHF
once TRBJ1-2 TRBV30 TRBD1 TGTGCCTGGAGTGGTCAGGGGGCGGGGGGCTACACCTTC CAWSGQGAGGYTF
once TRBJ1-2 TRBV30 TRBD1 TGTGCCTTTGGGACAGGGGAGGGTGTGCACCGCTACACCTTC CAFGTGEGVHRYTF
- TRBJ2-1 TRBV7-2 TRBD2 TGTGCCAGCAGCTTAAATAGCGGGGGGCCCCCAACAAACAATGAGCAGTTCTTC CASSLNSGGPPTNNEQFF
- TRBJ1-6 TRBV30 - TGTGCCTGGACCTCCTTCGACGACCGTATGGTCGCTTATAATTCACCCCTCCACTTT CAWTSFDDRMVAYNSPLHF
- TRBJ2-1 TRBV30 TRBD2 TGTGCCTGGAGTGTACGACTAGCGTGGGGTAACAATGAGCAGTTCTTC CAWSVRLAWGNNEQFF
- TRBJ2-7 TRBV29-1 - TGCAGCGCGGGAGGACAGTCCTACGAGCAGTACTTC CSAGGQSYEQYF
- TRBJ2-1 TRBV21-1 - TGTGCCAGCAGCAAACAGGGACCGGGACTAGCGACATACAATGAGCAGTTCTTC CASSKQGPGLATYNEQFF
- TRBJ2-3 TRBV9 - TGTGCCAGCAGCGTTGAGACGGGGGTCAACACAGATACGCAGTATTTT CASSVETGVNTDTQYF
- TRBJ2-7 TRBV7-9 - TGTGCCAGCAGCTTACCGGGCTCCTACGAGCAGTACTTC CASSLPGSYEQYF
- TRBJ2-7 TRBV28 TRBD1 TGTGCCAGCAGTTTAGGACAGGGGGCGGCCGAGCAGTACTTC CASSLGQGAAEQYF
- TRBJ1-2 TRBV7-8 - TGTGCCAGCAGCTTAGAAACGGGGTACTATGGCTACACCTTC CASSLETGYYGYTF
- TRBJ1-5 TRBV12-3/TRBV12-4 - TGTGCCAGCAGTCCAGGGCGCAATCAGCCCCAGCATTTT CASSPGRNQPQHF
- TRBJ1-1 TRBV2 - TGTGCCAGCAGTGATCGATTCTCGAACACTGAAGCTTTCTTT CASSDRFSNTEAFF
- TRBJ1-5 TRBV5-5 - TGTGCCAGCAGCTTGGTGGGGTCGGGTCAGCCCCAGCATTTT CASSLVGSGQPQHF
- TRBJ2-7 TRBV7-6 TRBD2 TGTGCCAGCAGCTTATTAGCGGGAGAGACCTACGAGCAGTACTTC CASSLLAGETYEQYF
- TRBJ1-1 TRBV7-2 TRBD1 TGTGCCAGCAGCTTGGGACAGTGGGCTGAAGCTTTCTTT CASSLGQWAEAFF